The 21 T cell receptor beta chains in this list originate from one sample, sequenced in a study of T cell clonality in common variable immunodeficiency. Findings and caveats of the study: In common variable immunodeficiency, TCR beta chains reportedly carried fewer deletions and N-nucleotide insertions.

No antigen has been identified for these receptors. TCRdb's table, derived via immunoSEQ multiplex PCR, lists solely in-frame clones and lacks some. The repertoire consists of about 28,000 clones, none detected only once. The sequencing sample was made of peripheral blood mononuclear cells. The receptor source for this set is a human donor with common variable immunodeficiency.

This clone was detected only a few times. CDR3 DNA (partial): TGTGCCAGCAGCCCCTATCCGGCTGAA. Translated, it gives CASSPYPAE. The complete CDR3 sequence is CASSPYPAEAFF. The chain carries TRBV7-2 and TRBJ1-1; D not certain. The read terminates 3 residues ahead of where the CDR3 ends, so the germline J gene completes it. Trimming left V 5 bases short and J 6 bases short, with 10 bases between. Per germline, CDR1 SGHTA and CDR2 FQGNSA. The CDR3 length is 12 residues.

This clone was seen repeatedly, ten times or more. Read coverage stops 3 residues before the CDR3 terminus; the germline J gene supplies the remainder. The chain links TRBV7-2 to TRBJ1-5, with 7 bases that match TRBD1. Germline CDR1 reads SGHTA; CDR2 reads FQGNSA. The J segment lost 4 bases and the V segment lost 2 bases, leaving 5 bases of the junction unmatched. The CDR3 sequence is 15 residues long. This chain's CDR3 is CASSLSTGRNQPQHF. Partial CDR3 DNA: TGTGCCAGCAGCTTATCGACAGGGCGGAATCAGCCC.

Points on this clone: From the germline J gene comes the end of the CDR3, since the read stops 3 residues before it. V is TRBV7-9 and J is TRBJ1-2; 10 positions agree with TRBD1. The ends lost 6 bases at V and 4 bases at J; junction bases unmatched: 5. Germline lookup yields CDR1 SEHNR and CDR2 FQNEAQ (reference sequence). The CDR3 totals 14 residues. The CDR3 DNA, read in part, is TGTGCCAGCAGTGGGACAGGGGAACCCTATGGC. It is translated as CASSGTGEPYG. The entire CDR3 protein reads CASSGTGEPYGYTF.

A note on this clone: The CDR3 end lies 3 residues beyond the end of the read and is filled in from the germline J gene. The chain couples TRBV7-3 to TRBJ2-5; D is unclear. Germline CDR1 reads SGHTA; CDR2 reads FQGTGA. The CDR3 runs to 14 residues. With 0 bases removed from V and 3 bases from J, the gap between germline ends came to 8 bases. Partial CDR3 DNA: TGTGCCAGCAGCTTAACAGGGCAGGAAGAGACC. Amino acids: CASSLTGQEET. The CDR3 in its entirety is CASSLTGQEETQYF.

The sample holds a few counts of this clone. The CDR3 end is not reached by the read, which stops 3 residues before it; the germline J gene fills it in. The chain is built from TRBV19 and TRBJ2-1, with a tentative D call TRBD1 (5 bases). Trimming left V 4 bases short and J 4 bases short, with 11 bases between. Germline V gives CDR1 LNHDA, CDR2 SQIVND (reference sequence). CDR3 length: 14 residues. CDR3 in amino acids: CASSNQGLYNEQFF. The part of the CDR3 DNA that was read is TGTGCCAGTAGTAACCAGGGCCTTTACAATGAG.

Note on this clone: The read is 3 residues too short to cover the CDR3 end, so that end is filled in from the germline J gene. The V call is TRBV7-6, the J call TRBJ2-5; the match to TRBD1 covers 8 bases. The germline V gene encodes CDR1 SGHVS and CDR2 FNYEAQ. The CDR3 has 15 residues. Germline trimming cut 0 bases from V and 5 bases from J; bases unmatched to any gene: 5. The CDR3 loop is CASSLAAGGSETQYF. The CDR3 DNA, read in part, is TGTGCCAGCAGCTTAGCAGCAGGGGGCTCGGAGACC.

Worth noting for this clone: Mismatch with germline at one junction end may stem from a read error. The read ends 3 residues before the CDR3 terminus; that terminus is restored from the germline J gene. This sequence joins TRBV7-7 and TRBJ2-1, with unresolved D. CDR1 and CDR2 from the germline V gene are SSHAT and FNYEAQ (reference sequence). The CDR3 consists of 12 residues. The covered CDR3 bases are TGTGCTAGCAGCCCCACTGGCAATGAG. Translation gives CASSPTGNE. The whole CDR3 sequence is CASSPTGNEQFF.

This clone was recorded a few times. The CDR3 sequence: CASSEASPYEQYF. CDR3 DNA, as far as it was read: TGTGCCAGCAGTGAAGCTAGTCCCTACGAG. The gene calls are TRBV6-1 and TRBJ2-7; D call uncertain. The observed sequence ends 3 residues before the CDR3 terminus, with the missing tail filled in from the germline J gene. Germline CDR1 and CDR2: MNHNS and SASEGT. The CDR3 totals 13 residues. Trimming cost V 0 bases and J 2 bases, with 5 bases left between them.

This clone has just a few counts. The missing CDR3 end, 3 residues past where the read stops, is filled in from the germline J gene. This chain links TRBV18 with TRBJ1-1; TRBD1 is a possible D gene (6 bases). Germline lookup yields CDR1 KGHSH and CDR2 LQKENI. The CDR3 length is 16 residues. Trimming pared 5 bases from V and 5 bases from J, leaving 21 bases between. The CDR3 bases that were read are TGTGCCAGCTCAAGCAGAGTTGGTCAGGGGTGGACTGAA. It codes for CASSSRVGQGWTE. The full CDR3 protein is CASSSRVGQGWTEAFF.

This clone has a handful of counts. The CDR3 end is not reached by the read, which stops 3 residues before it; the germline J gene fills it in. The V and J genes are TRBV19 and TRBJ1-2; D is uncertain. Between the trimmed V and J ends, which lost 1 base and 4 bases, there was a span of 10 bases. Germline-derived CDR1 and CDR2 are LNHDA and SQIVND (reference sequence). The CDR3 runs 14 residues. Partial CDR3 DNA: TGTGCCAGTAGTATAGTGAACAGCCGCTATGGC. It specifies CASSIVNSRYG. The complete CDR3 sequence is CASSIVNSRYGYTF.

About this clone: The read is 3 residues too short to cover the CDR3 end, so that end is filled in from the germline J gene. The genes are TRBV18 and TRBJ1-6; no reliable D call. This CDR3 region has 14 residues. Germline CDR1 reads KGHSH; CDR2 reads LQKENI. Trimming stripped 6 bases from V and 4 bases from J, with 10 bases between. CDR3 DNA, as far as it was read: TGTGCCAGCTCCCCGGCGGCGTATAATTCACCC. The encoded protein is CASSPAAYNSP. The full CDR3 sequence reads CASSPAAYNSPLHF.

CDR3 bases read: TGTGCCAGCTCACCACCGGCGCAGGGGGAGACC. It yields the protein CASSPPAQGET. The full CDR3 is CASSPPAQGETQYF. This chain links TRBV18 with TRBJ2-5; possible D gene TRBD1, 6 bases. The observed sequence ends 3 residues before the CDR3 terminus, with the missing tail filled in from the germline J gene. The CDR3 length is 14 residues. Trimming took off 0 bases at V and 5 bases at J, with 10 bases between the two ends. CDR1 KGHSH and CDR2 LQKENI come from the germline V gene.

This clone was seen a few times. CDR3 DNA, as far as it was read: TGTGCCAGTAGTATAAGGACAGGGGGCTTGGATTCACCC. Amino acid sequence: CASSIRTGGLDSP. The full CDR3 sequence reads CASSIRTGGLDSPLHF. V gene TRBV19 combines with J gene TRBJ1-6; 11 nucleotides agree with TRBD1. The read terminates 3 residues ahead of where the CDR3 ends, so the germline J gene completes it. CDR3 length: 16 residues. The junction had 5 bases not matched to a gene; V was cut back by 2 bases and J by 8 bases. Per germline, CDR1 LNHDA and CDR2 SQIVND (reference sequence).

This clone showed up many times. The CDR3 extends 3 residues past the end of the read, so its final part is completed from the germline J gene. J is TRBJ1-2 and V is TRBV19; 7 nucleotides line up with TRBD1. CDR1 and CDR2 (germline): LNHDA, SQIVND (reference sequence). The CDR3 extends over 15 amino acids. V lost 4 bases and J lost 3; bases outside the gene matches: 8. This CDR3 is CASSRTPQGHYGYTF. The DNA read from the CDR3 is TGTGCCAGTAGTAGAACCCCACAGGGGCACTATGGC.

This clone was seen a handful of times. The CDR3 protein is CASSLVSRGVAGELFF. Incomplete CDR3 DNA: TGTGCCAGCAGCTTAGTCTCAAGAGGGGTCGCCGGGGAG. This chain connects TRBV7-6 to TRBJ2-2; D is tentatively TRBD1 or TRBD2 (5 bases each). The read terminates 3 residues ahead of where the CDR3 ends, so the germline J gene completes it. V lost 1 base and J 6 bases, leaving 15 bases between the germline ends. This CDR3 contains 16 residues. Per the germline V gene, CDR1 is SGHVS and CDR2 is FNYEAQ.

This clone was recorded at least ten times. The read comes to an end 3 residues before the CDR3 does, leaving the germline J gene to fill in the end. This chain uses TRBV10-3 with TRBJ2-7; 9 nucleotides line up with TRBD1. Germline V lookup: CDR1 ENHRY, CDR2 SYGVKD. V shed 4 bases, J shed 3 bases, and the junction held 4 bases outside the gene matches. The CDR3 has 14 amino acids. CDR3 protein: CAISVDRGGYEQYF. CDR3 bases read: TGTGCCATCAGTGTAGACAGGGGGGGCTACGAG.

As concerns this clone: Read sequence stops 3 residues before the CDR3 end, and the germline J gene provides the missing end. The J gene is TRBJ2-5, the V gene TRBV30, with D perhaps matching TRBD1 (6 bases). This CDR3 is built from 13 residues. Germline CDR1 reads GTSNPN; CDR2 reads SVGIG (reference sequence). The V and J ends lost 5 bases and 6 bases respectively, with 16 bases between them. The sequenced part of the CDR3 DNA is TGTGCCTGGGGGACACCCCCCACGCAGACC. Protein: CAWGTPPTQT. The full-length CDR3 reads as CAWGTPPTQTQYF.

A few counts support this clone. The missing CDR3 end, 3 residues past where the read stops, is filled in from the germline J gene. The genes are TRBV20-1 and TRBJ2-1; the D gene is possibly TRBD1 (5 bases). Per germline, CDR1 DFQATT and CDR2 SNEGSKA (reference sequence). The CDR3 is 13 residues long. V dropped 2 bases and J dropped 7 bases, with 12 bases sitting between them. The CDR3 bases that were read are TGCAGTGCTAGACCAGGGCCAGGGAATGAG. Translation gives CSARPGPGNE. The entire CDR3 protein reads CSARPGPGNEQFF.

This clone was counted only a few times. The read falls 3 residues short of the CDR3 end, and the missing part is taken from the germline J gene. The chain carries TRBV19 and TRBJ2-5, with 11 bases identical to TRBD2. CDR3 length equals 16 residues. Germline V gives CDR1 LNHDA, CDR2 SQIVND (reference sequence). With 4 bases clipped from V and 5 bases from J, the junction kept 9 bases outside the gene matches. Incomplete CDR3 DNA: TGTGCCAGTAGTAGGGGACTAGCGGTGGTAGGGGAGACC. It translates to CASSRGLAVVGET. The whole CDR3 sequence reads CASSRGLAVVGETQYF.

In this sample, this clone turned up a few times. The read gets to within 3 residues of the CDR3 end, and the germline J gene fills in the rest. V gene TRBV6-2 or TRBV6-3 combines with J gene TRBJ2-2; 8 positions agree with TRBD1. CDR1 and CDR2 from the germline V gene are MNHEY and SVGEGT. The CDR3 extends over 15 amino acids. The ends lost 4 bases at V and 4 bases at J; junction bases unmatched: 5. Partial CDR3 DNA: TGTGCCAGCAGTTCCCTGGACAGGGTCACCGGGGAG. Its protein product is CASSSLDRVTGE. The entire CDR3 sequence reads CASSSLDRVTGELFF.

This clone was detected ten times or more. The CDR3 goes on 3 residues after the read ends, and that part is filled in from the germline J gene. This chain joins TRBV18 and TRBJ1-5; TRBD1 is a possible D gene (5 bases). This CDR3 region has 15 residues. Trimming cost V 6 bases and J 6 bases, with 18 bases left between them. Germline V gene sequence: CDR1 KGHSH, CDR2 LQKENI. The CDR3 is CASSLGQEKIQPQHF. Partial CDR3 DNA: TGTGCCAGCTCGCTGGGGCAAGAGAAGATTCAGCCC.